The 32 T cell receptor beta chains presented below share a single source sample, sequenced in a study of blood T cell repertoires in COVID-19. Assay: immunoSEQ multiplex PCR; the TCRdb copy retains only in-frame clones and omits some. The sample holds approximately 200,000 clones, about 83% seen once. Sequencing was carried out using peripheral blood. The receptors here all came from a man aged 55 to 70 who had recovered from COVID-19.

The CDR3 spells CASSLRQGIYNYGYTF. CDR3 DNA sequence: TGTGCCAGCAGTTTGCGGCAGGGGATTTATAACTATGGCTACACCTTC. V gene TRBV27 combines with J gene TRBJ1-2, with a possible D match to TRBD1 (6 bases). The CDR3 sequence is 16 residues long. Germline V gene lookup returns CDR1 MNHEY and CDR2 SMNVEV (reference sequence). V lost 3 bases and J lost 1, with 15 bases in between.

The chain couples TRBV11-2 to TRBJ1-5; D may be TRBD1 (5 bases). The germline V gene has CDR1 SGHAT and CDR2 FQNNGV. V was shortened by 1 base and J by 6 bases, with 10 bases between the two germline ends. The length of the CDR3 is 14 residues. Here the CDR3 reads CASSLAGGGQPQHF. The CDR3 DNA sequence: TGTGCCAGCAGCTTAGCGGGGGGTGGTCAGCCCCAGCATTTT.

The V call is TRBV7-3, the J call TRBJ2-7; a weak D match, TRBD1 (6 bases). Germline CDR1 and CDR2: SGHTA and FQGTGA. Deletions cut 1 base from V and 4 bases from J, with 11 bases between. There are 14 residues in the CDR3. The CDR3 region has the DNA TGTGCCAGCAGCTTAAGCCCTACAGGGTACGAGCAGTACTTC. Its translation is CASSLSPTGYEQYF.

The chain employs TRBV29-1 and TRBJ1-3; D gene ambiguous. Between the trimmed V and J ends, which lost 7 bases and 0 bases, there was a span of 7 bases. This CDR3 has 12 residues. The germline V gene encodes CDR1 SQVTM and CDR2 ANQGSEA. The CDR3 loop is CSAGYSGNTIYF. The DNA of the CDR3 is TGCAGCGCCGGTTACTCTGGAAACACCATATATTTT.

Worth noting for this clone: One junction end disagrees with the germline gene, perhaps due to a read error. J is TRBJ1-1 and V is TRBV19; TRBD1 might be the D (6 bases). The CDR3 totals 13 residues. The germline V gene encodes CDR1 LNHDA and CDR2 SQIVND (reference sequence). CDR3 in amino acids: CASSTGQGTEAFF. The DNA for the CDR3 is TGTGCCAGCAGTACAGGGCAAGGGACTGAAGCTTTCTTT.

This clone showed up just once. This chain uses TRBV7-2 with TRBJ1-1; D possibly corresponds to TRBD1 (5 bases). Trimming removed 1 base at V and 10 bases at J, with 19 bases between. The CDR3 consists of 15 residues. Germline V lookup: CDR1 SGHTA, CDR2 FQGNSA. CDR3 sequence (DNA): TGTGCCAGCAGCTTAGAGGCGCCGACCTCCGGGGGAGCTTTCTTT. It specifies CASSLEAPTSGGAFF.

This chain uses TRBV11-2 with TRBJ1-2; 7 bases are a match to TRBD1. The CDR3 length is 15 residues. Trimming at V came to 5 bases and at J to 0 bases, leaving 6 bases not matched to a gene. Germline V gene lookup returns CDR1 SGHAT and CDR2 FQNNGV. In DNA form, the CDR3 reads TGTGCCAGCAGCCCGAGACAGGGCGCTAACTATGGCTACACCTTC. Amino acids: CASSPRQGANYGYTF.

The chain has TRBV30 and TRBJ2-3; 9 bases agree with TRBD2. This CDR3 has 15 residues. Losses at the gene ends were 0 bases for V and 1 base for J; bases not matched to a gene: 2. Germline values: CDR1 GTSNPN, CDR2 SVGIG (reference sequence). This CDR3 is CAWSVASGGTDTQYF. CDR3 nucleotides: TGTGCCTGGAGTGTAGCTAGCGGGGGCACAGATACGCAGTATTTT.

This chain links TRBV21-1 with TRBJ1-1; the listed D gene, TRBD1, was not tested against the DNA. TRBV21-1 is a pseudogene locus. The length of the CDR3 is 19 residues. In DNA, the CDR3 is TGTGCCAGCAGCCTCAAGCCGAGGGATTACAGGGGCCTGAACACTGAAGCTTTCTTT. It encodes CASSLKPRDYRGLNTEAFF.

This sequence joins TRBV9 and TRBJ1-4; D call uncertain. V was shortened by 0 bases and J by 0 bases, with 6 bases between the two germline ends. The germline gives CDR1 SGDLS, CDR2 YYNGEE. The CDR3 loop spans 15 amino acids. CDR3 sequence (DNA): TGTGCCAGCAGCGTAGGACACGCAACTAATGAAAAACTGTTTTTT. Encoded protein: CASSVGHATNEKLFF.

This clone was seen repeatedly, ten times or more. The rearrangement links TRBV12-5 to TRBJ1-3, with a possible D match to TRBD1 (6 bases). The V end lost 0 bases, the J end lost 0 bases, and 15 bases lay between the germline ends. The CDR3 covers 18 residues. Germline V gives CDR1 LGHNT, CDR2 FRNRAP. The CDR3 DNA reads TGTGCTAGTGGTTTGGTCGGTGGGGACACCACCTCTGGAAACACCATATATTTT. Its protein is CASGLVGGDTTSGNTIYF. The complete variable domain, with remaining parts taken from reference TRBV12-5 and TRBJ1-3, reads DARVTQTPRHKVTEMGQEVTMRCQPILGHNTVFWYRQTMMQGLELLAYFRNRAPLDDSGMPKDRFSAEMPDATLATLKIQPSEPRDSAVYFCASGLVGGDTTSGNTIYFGEGSWLTVV.

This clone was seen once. CDR3 amino acids: CASSQDLGRGWNTEAFF. CDR3 coding DNA: TGTGCCAGCAGTCAGGATTTGGGAAGAGGGTGGAACACTGAAGCTTTCTTT. The V and J genes are TRBV6-6 and TRBJ1-1, with D unclear. CDR3 length equals 17 residues. V lost 5 bases to trimming and J lost 1 base, with 20 bases between them. Germline V gene lookup returns CDR1 MNHNY and CDR2 SVGAGI (reference sequence).

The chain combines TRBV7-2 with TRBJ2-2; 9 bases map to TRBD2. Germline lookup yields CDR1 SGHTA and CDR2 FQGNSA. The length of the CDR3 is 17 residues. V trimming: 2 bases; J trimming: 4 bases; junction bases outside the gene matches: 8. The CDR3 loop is CASSLKASGDVTGELFF. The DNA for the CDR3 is TGTGCCAGCAGCTTAAAGGCTAGCGGGGATGTCACCGGGGAGCTGTTTTTT.

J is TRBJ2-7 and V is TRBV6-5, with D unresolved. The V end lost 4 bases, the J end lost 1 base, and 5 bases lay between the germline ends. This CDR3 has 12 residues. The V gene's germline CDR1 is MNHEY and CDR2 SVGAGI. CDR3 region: CASSSTSYEQYF. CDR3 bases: TGTGCCAGCAGTTCTACTTCCTACGAGCAGTACTTC.

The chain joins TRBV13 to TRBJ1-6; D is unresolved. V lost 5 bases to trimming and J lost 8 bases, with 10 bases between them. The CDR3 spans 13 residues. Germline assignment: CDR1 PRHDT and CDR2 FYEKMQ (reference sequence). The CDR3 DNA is TGTGCCAGCAGCCTAAGCGGGGATTCACCCCTCCACTTT. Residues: CASSLSGDSPLHF.

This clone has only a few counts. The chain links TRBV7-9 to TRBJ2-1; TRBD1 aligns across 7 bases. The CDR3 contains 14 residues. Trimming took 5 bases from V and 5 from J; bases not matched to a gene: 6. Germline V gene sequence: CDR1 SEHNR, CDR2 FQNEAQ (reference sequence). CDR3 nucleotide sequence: TGTGCCAGCAGCCTGGCCGGGACAGACAATGAGCAGTTCTTC. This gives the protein CASSLAGTDNEQFF.

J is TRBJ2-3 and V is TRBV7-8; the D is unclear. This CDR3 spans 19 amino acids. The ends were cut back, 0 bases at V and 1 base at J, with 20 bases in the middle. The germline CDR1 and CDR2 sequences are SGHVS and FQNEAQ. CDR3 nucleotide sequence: TGTGCCAGCAGCTTAGCGCCTGTATCCAATCTAGGTGGCACAGATACGCAGTATTTT. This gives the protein CASSLAPVSNLGGTDTQYF.

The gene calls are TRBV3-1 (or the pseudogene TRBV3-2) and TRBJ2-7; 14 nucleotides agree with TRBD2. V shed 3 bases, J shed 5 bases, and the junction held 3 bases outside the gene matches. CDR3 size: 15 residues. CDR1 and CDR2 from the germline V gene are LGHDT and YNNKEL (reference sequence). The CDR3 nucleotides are TGTGCCAGCAGCCAGCGACTAGCGGGAGGGCACGAGCAGTACTTC. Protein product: CASSQRLAGGHEQYF.

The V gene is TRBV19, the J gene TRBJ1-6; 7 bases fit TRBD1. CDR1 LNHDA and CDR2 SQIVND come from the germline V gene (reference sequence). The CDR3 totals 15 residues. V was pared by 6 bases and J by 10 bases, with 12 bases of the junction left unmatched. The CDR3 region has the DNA TGTGCCAGTAGCCCGACCGGGACAGTAAACTCACCCCTCCACTTT. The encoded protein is CASSPTGTVNSPLHF.

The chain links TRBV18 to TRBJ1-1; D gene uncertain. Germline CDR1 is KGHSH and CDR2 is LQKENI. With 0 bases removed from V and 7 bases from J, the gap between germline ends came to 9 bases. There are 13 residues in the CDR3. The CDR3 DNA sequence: TGTGCCAGCTCACCACCAACCAACTATGAAGCTTTCTTT. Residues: CASSPPTNYEAFF.

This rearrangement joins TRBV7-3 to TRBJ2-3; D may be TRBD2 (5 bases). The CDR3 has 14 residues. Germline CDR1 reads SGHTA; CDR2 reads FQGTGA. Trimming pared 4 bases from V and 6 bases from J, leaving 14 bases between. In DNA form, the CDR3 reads TGTGCCAGCAGCTCCCTGGACTCTCCCGATACGCAGTATTTT. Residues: CASSSLDSPDTQYF. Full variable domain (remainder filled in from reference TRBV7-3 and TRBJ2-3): GAGVSQTPSNKVTEKGKYVELRCDPISGHTALYWYRQSLGQGPEFLIYFQGTGAADDSGLPNDRFFAVRPEGSVSTLKIQRTERGDSAVYLCASSSLDSPDTQYFGPGTRLTVL.

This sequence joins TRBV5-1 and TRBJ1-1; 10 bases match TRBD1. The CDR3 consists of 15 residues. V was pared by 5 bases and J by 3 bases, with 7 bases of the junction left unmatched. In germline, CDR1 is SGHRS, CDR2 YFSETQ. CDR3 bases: TGCGCCAGCAGAAGGACAGGGGGTTCGGACACTGAAGCTTTCTTT. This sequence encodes CASRRTGGSDTEAFF. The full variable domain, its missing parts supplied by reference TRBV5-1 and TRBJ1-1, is KAGVTQTPRYLIKTRGQQVTLSCSPISGHRSVSWYQQTPGQGLQFLFEYFSETQRNKGNFPGRFSGRQFSNSRSEMNVSTLELGDSALYLCASRRTGGSDTEAFFGQGTRLTVV.

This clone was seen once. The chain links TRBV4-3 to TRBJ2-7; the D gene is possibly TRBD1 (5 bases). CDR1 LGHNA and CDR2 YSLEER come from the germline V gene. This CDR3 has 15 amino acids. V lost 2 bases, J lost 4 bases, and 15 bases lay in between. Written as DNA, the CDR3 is TGCGCCAGCAGCCAAAATCCAGGGATAGTTTACGAGCAGTACTTC. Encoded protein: CASSQNPGIVYEQYF.

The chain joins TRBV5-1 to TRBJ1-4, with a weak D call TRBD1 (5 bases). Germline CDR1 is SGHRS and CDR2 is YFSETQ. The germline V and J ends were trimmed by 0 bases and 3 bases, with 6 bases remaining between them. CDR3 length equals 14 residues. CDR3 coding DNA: TGCGCCAGCAGCTTGGCAGGGCCTAATGAAAAACTGTTTTTT. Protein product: CASSLAGPNEKLFF.

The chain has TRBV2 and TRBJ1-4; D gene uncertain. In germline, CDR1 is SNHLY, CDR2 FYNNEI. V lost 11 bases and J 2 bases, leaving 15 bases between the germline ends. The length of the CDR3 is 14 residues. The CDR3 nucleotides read TGTGCCGGCCGAACCGGGTCCACTAATGAAAAACTGTTTTTT. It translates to CAGRTGSTNEKLFF.

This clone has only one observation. As DNA, the CDR3 is TGTGCCAGTGCAGGGGGCTTTACTGAAGCTTTCTTT. Its translation: CASAGGFTEAFF. The chain recombines TRBV6-5 with TRBJ1-1, with 8 nucleotides matching TRBD1. The CDR3 has 12 amino acids. Germline V CDR1 and CDR2: MNHEY, SVGAGI. The V gene end was trimmed by 9 bases and the J gene end by 5 bases; junction bases not matched to a gene: 5.

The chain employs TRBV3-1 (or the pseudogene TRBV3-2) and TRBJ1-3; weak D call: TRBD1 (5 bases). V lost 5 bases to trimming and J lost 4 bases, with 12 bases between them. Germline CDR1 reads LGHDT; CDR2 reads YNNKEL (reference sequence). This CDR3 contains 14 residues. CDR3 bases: TGTGCCAGCAGCACGGGGGGGAGCGGAAACACCATATATTTT. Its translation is CASSTGGSGNTIYF.

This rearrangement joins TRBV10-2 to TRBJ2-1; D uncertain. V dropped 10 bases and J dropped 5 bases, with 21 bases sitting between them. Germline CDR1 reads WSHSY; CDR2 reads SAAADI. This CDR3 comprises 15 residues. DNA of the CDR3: TGCGCCATAACCCCTTTGAACACAGAAAACAATGAGCAGTTCTTC. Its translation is CAITPLNTENNEQFF.

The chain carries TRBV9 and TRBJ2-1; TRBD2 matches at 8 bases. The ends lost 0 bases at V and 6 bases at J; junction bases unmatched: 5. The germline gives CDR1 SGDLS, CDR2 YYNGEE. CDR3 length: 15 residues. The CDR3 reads CASSVVPGGSNEQFF. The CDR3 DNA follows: TGTGCCAGCAGCGTAGTCCCGGGGGGGAGCAATGAGCAGTTCTTC.

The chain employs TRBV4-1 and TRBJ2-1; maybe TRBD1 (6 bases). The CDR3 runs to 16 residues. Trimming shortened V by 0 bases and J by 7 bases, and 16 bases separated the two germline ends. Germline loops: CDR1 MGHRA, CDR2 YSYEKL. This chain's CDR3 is CASSQDETGDWNEQFF. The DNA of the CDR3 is TGCGCCAGCAGCCAAGATGAGACAGGAGACTGGAATGAGCAGTTCTTC.

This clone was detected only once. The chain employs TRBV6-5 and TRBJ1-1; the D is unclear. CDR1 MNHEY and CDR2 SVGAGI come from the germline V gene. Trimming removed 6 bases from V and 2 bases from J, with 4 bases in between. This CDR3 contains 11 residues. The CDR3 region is CASSRNTEAFF. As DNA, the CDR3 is TGTGCCAGCAGCCGTAACACTGAAGCTTTCTTT.

CDR3 sequence (DNA): TGCGCCAGCAGCGTAGCGGGAGGGGACAATGAGCAGTTCTTC. This sequence encodes CASSVAGGDNEQFF. The chain is built from TRBV10-2 and TRBJ2-1; the match to TRBD2 covers 11 bases. The ends lost 6 bases at V and 5 bases at J; junction bases unmatched: 3. Germline values: CDR1 WSHSY, CDR2 SAAADI. This CDR3 spans 14 amino acids.